This T cell receptor beta chain emerged from a study of T cells in Graves' hyperthyroidism and ophthalmopathy. RNA transcripts provided the source from which TCR beta CDR3 regions were amplified. An initial round of RT-PCR targeting the TCR CDR3 relied on the HTBI primer set. From the multiplex PCR reads, TCRdb called clonotypes with MiXCR, one entry per CDR3 protein. The table shows 400,000 to 500,000 distinct CDR3 sequences, with roughly 15% occurring only once. This clonotype was observed at least ten times. Its antigen is unidentified. General study results and limits: Using 13 V-J features, a model discriminated ophthalmopathy from stable hyperthyroidism.

Germline values: CDR1 MNHNS, CDR2 SASEGT. This CDR3 is built from 13 residues. Trimming pared 10 bases from V and 0 bases from J, leaving 12 bases between. Graves' hyperthyroidism was deemed stable given no ophthalmopathy progression within 18 months. This TCR was sampled from a woman between 18 and 29 years old with Graves' hyperthyroidism. Sequenced material: blood. V usage is TRBV6-1 and J usage is TRBJ1-1; perhaps TRBD1 as D (5 bases). CDR3 protein: CATRGGVNTEAFF. CDR3 coding DNA: TGTGCCACCCGGGGGGGGGTGAACACTGAAGCTTTCTTT.